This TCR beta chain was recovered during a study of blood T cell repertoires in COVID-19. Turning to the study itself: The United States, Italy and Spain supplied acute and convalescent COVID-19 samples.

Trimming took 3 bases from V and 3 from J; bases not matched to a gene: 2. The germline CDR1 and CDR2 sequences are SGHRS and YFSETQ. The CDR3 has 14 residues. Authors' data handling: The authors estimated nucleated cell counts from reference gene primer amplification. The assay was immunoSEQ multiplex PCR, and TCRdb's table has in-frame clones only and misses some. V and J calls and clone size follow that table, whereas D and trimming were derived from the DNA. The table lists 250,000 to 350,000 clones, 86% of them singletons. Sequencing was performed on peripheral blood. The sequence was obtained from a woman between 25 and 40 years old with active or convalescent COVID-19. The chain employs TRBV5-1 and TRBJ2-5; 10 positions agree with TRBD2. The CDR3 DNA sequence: TGCGCCAGCAGCTATACTAGCGGGGAAGAGACCCAGTACTTC. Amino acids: CASSYTSGEETQYF.